The rows below give T cell receptor beta chains drawn from one sample of a study of identical twins. From the 5' RACE reads, TCRdb called clonotypes with MiXCR, one entry per CDR3 protein. Of 310,000 or so distinct CDR3 sequences listed, roughly 10% are singletons. The same data also contributed to another study, on yellow fever vaccine responses in identical twins.

Sample: CD8+ T cells sorted from blood. These receptors were obtained from a woman aged 18-30 years in good health. Both conserved end residues are part of each CDR3. Each record gives: J gene, clone size, V gene, D gene, CDR3 DNA, CDR3 protein. D genes are given only for firm matches. Clone size is given for some rows only: seen once, a few or many times, or a class if the clone is expanded.

j_gene: TRBJ1-5
abundance: few
v_gene: TRBV5-5
d_gene: TRBD1
CDR3nt: TGTGCCAGCAGCTTGGACAGGGGTGGACGGCCCCAGCATTTT
CDR3aa: CASSLDRGGRPQHF

j_gene: TRBJ2-1
abundance: few
v_gene: TRBV6-2/TRBV6-3
d_gene: TRBD2
CDR3nt: TGTGCCAGCAGCCTATTCGGGCTAGCGGCTCCCAATGAGCAGTTCTTC
CDR3aa: CASSLFGLAAPNEQFF

j_gene: TRBJ2-5
abundance: few
v_gene: TRBV27
d_gene: TRBD1
CDR3nt: TGTGCCAGCAGTTTATCGAGCCAGGGGGCTGAGACCCAGTACTTC
CDR3aa: CASSLSSQGAETQYF

j_gene: TRBJ2-2
abundance: .
v_gene: TRBV5-1
d_gene: .
CDR3nt: TGCGGCAGCAGCCCAACGAACACCGGGGAGCTGTTTTTT
CDR3aa: CGSSPTNTGELFF

j_gene: TRBJ1-5
abundance: many
v_gene: TRBV6-2/TRBV6-3
d_gene: .
CDR3nt: TGTGCCAGCAGTTACTCCCGTCCTACCGGCCATCAGCCCCAGCATTTT
CDR3aa: CASSYSRPTGHQPQHF

j_gene: TRBJ2-7
abundance: many
v_gene: TRBV5-1
d_gene: .
CDR3nt: TGCGCCAGCAGCTATTCAGGGGTCGAGCAGTACTTC
CDR3aa: CASSYSGVEQYF

j_gene: TRBJ2-7
abundance: .
v_gene: TRBV7-1
d_gene: .
CDR3nt: TGTGCCAGCAGCTCCTGGGTAGCTGGTGACTCAGACAGTGGGGATCACTCCTACGAGCAGTACTTC
CDR3aa: CASSSWVAGDSDSGDHSYEQYF

j_gene: TRBJ2-2
abundance: .
v_gene: TRBV2
d_gene: TRBD2
CDR3nt: TGTGCCAGCAGTGAACGTGTTAGCGGGAGTGTTGGCACCGGGGAGCTGTTTTTT
CDR3aa: CASSERVSGSVGTGELFF

j_gene: TRBJ2-7
abundance: many
v_gene: TRBV9
d_gene: .
CDR3nt: TGTGCCAGCAGCGGGGGAAGCTCCTACGAGCAGTACTTC
CDR3aa: CASSGGSSYEQYF

j_gene: TRBJ2-2
abundance: .
v_gene: TRBV20-1
d_gene: .
CDR3nt: TGCAGTGCTAGGTCGGCCAGCCAGAACACCGGGGAGCTGTTTTTT
CDR3aa: CSARSASQNTGELFF

j_gene: TRBJ1-6
abundance: few
v_gene: TRBV7-6
d_gene: TRBD1
CDR3nt: TGTGCCAGCAGCGCGAGGGACAGCCCAAATTCACCCCTCCACTTT
CDR3aa: CASSARDSPNSPLHF

j_gene: TRBJ2-1
abundance: many
v_gene: TRBV6-4
d_gene: .
CDR3nt: TGTGCCAGCAGTGACTCGGCTGCGAGTGTAGATGAGCAGTTCTTC
CDR3aa: CASSDSAASVDEQFF

j_gene: TRBJ2-7
abundance: .
v_gene: TRBV20-1
d_gene: .
CDR3nt: TGCAGTGCTAGAGCAATGAAGAACGGAAACTACGAGCAGTACTTC
CDR3aa: CSARAMKNGNYEQYF

j_gene: TRBJ2-1
abundance: many
v_gene: TRBV4-3
d_gene: .
CDR3nt: TGCGCCAGCAGCCAAGACGCTAGCTCCTACAATGAGCAGTTCTTC
CDR3aa: CASSQDASSYNEQFF

j_gene: TRBJ1-5
abundance: .
v_gene: TRBV28
d_gene: .
CDR3nt: TGTGCCAGCAGAGAACAGAAAATGGGGAATCAGCCCCAGCATTTT
CDR3aa: CASREQKMGNQPQHF

j_gene: TRBJ2-2
abundance: .
v_gene: TRBV6-5
d_gene: TRBD2
CDR3nt: TGTGCCAGCAGTTTAGGGGGACTAGCCAACACCGGGGAGCTGTTTTTT
CDR3aa: CASSLGGLANTGELFF

j_gene: TRBJ2-2
abundance: few
v_gene: TRBV6-2/TRBV6-3
d_gene: .
CDR3nt: TGTGCCAGCAGTTACTCGAAGAGACCGGTCTACACCGGGGAGCTGTTTTTT
CDR3aa: CASSYSKRPVYTGELFF

j_gene: TRBJ2-4
abundance: many
v_gene: TRBV20-1
d_gene: TRBD2
CDR3nt: TGCAGTGCTAGAGCCCAGCGGGGGGGTACACTAGCCAAAAACATTCAGTACTTC
CDR3aa: CSARAQRGGTLAKNIQYF

j_gene: TRBJ2-7
abundance: many
v_gene: TRBV27
d_gene: TRBD1
CDR3nt: TGTGCCAGCAGTAAGACAGGGGTTCTTTCCTACGAGCAGTACTTC
CDR3aa: CASSKTGVLSYEQYF

j_gene: TRBJ2-1
abundance: .
v_gene: TRBV7-2
d_gene: .
CDR3nt: TGTGCCAGCAGCACGGACACCGACAATGAGCAGTTCTTC
CDR3aa: CASSTDTDNEQFF

j_gene: TRBJ2-3
abundance: .
v_gene: TRBV9
d_gene: TRBD2
CDR3nt: TGTGCCAGCAGCGTAGTGAAAGCGGGATTGGATACGCAGTATTTT
CDR3aa: CASSVVKAGLDTQYF

j_gene: TRBJ2-7
abundance: few
v_gene: TRBV2
d_gene: .
CDR3nt: TGTGCCAGCAGTGAACCCAGGTGGTCCTACGAGCAGTACTTC
CDR3aa: CASSEPRWSYEQYF

j_gene: TRBJ1-2
abundance: .
v_gene: TRBV29-1
d_gene: .
CDR3nt: TGCAGCGCCCCTGGAGGTACCCCAGAGGGCTATGGCTACACCTTC
CDR3aa: CSAPGGTPEGYGYTF

j_gene: TRBJ1-6
abundance: .
v_gene: TRBV6-1
d_gene: .
CDR3nt: TGTGCCAGCAGCCCCGCGGAGGGCGGTTCACCCCTCCACTTT
CDR3aa: CASSPAEGGSPLHF

j_gene: TRBJ1-2
abundance: few
v_gene: TRBV4-2
d_gene: .
CDR3nt: TGTGCCAGCCGCTTCATTTTAGATGGAGCTAACTATGGCTACACCTTC
CDR3aa: CASRFILDGANYGYTF

j_gene: TRBJ2-3
abundance: .
v_gene: TRBV4-1
d_gene: TRBD2
CDR3nt: TGCGCCAGCAGCCAAAATAGCGGGGTTAGCACAGATACGCAGTATTTT
CDR3aa: CASSQNSGVSTDTQYF

j_gene: TRBJ2-7
abundance: few
v_gene: TRBV7-2
d_gene: TRBD2
CDR3nt: TGTGCCAGCAGCTCGCGCGGGGGTCCGGGCGTCGAGCAGTACTTC
CDR3aa: CASSSRGGPGVEQYF

j_gene: TRBJ2-1
abundance: many
v_gene: TRBV6-5
d_gene: TRBD1
CDR3nt: TGTGCCAGCAGTTACACGAATCCGACAGGGCTTGAAACTGATGAGCAGTTCTTC
CDR3aa: CASSYTNPTGLETDEQFF

j_gene: TRBJ2-3
abundance: .
v_gene: TRBV27
d_gene: .
CDR3nt: TGTGCCAGCAGCTTCAAACCAGCGACAGATACGCAGTATTTT
CDR3aa: CASSFKPATDTQYF

j_gene: TRBJ2-7
abundance: few
v_gene: TRBV28
d_gene: TRBD1
CDR3nt: TGTGCCAGCAGTTTTCCTTGGACAGGTTTCTACGAGCAGTACTTC
CDR3aa: CASSFPWTGFYEQYF

j_gene: TRBJ1-2
abundance: many
v_gene: TRBV7-9
d_gene: .
CDR3nt: TGTGCCAGCAGCTTAATGGAGACGGTCTATGGCTACACCTTC
CDR3aa: CASSLMETVYGYTF

j_gene: TRBJ2-1
abundance: many
v_gene: TRBV12-3/TRBV12-4
d_gene: TRBD2
CDR3nt: TGTGCCAGCAGCCTAACTAGCGGGAGCCACAATGAGCAGTTCTTC
CDR3aa: CASSLTSGSHNEQFF

j_gene: TRBJ2-3
abundance: few
v_gene: TRBV7-8
d_gene: .
CDR3nt: TGTGCCAGCAGCGCTGAGGTGGCCCAAACTAGCACAGATACGCAGTATTTT
CDR3aa: CASSAEVAQTSTDTQYF

j_gene: TRBJ2-1
abundance: many
v_gene: TRBV5-5
d_gene: .
CDR3nt: TGTGCCAGCAGAACGATAGCGGTGCCGGTGAATGAGCAGTTCTTC
CDR3aa: CASRTIAVPVNEQFF

j_gene: TRBJ2-1
abundance: few
v_gene: TRBV27
d_gene: TRBD2
CDR3nt: TGTGCCAGCAGTTTATGGGGGAGGGCCGATGAGCAGTTCTTC
CDR3aa: CASSLWGRADEQFF

j_gene: TRBJ2-7
abundance: many
v_gene: TRBV6-5
d_gene: .
CDR3nt: TGTGCCAGCAGTTACACGCAGGGGTCCTACGAGCAGTACTTC
CDR3aa: CASSYTQGSYEQYF

j_gene: TRBJ2-7
abundance: .
v_gene: TRBV10-1
d_gene: TRBD2
CDR3nt: TGCGCCAGCAGTGAGGGGTCTAGCGGAACCTACGAGCAGTACTTC
CDR3aa: CASSEGSSGTYEQYF

j_gene: TRBJ1-2
abundance: many
v_gene: TRBV15
d_gene: TRBD1
CDR3nt: TGTGCCACCAGCAGAGATCGGGACAGGGCGGTTGGTGGCTACACCTTC
CDR3aa: CATSRDRDRAVGGYTF

j_gene: TRBJ1-1
abundance: .
v_gene: TRBV28
d_gene: .
CDR3nt: TGTGCCAGCAGTTTTCCCCAGGACACTGAAGCTTTCTTT
CDR3aa: CASSFPQDTEAFF

j_gene: TRBJ2-1
abundance: few
v_gene: TRBV4-1
d_gene: .
CDR3nt: TGCGCCAGCAGCCAAGAAGACCCACGGGGGAGCTCCTACAATGAGCAGTTCTTC
CDR3aa: CASSQEDPRGSSYNEQFF